These T cell receptor beta chains were read from a single sample in a study of cytomegalovirus exposure and HLA in healthy donors. Data came from immunoSEQ multiplex PCR; TCRdb stores just in-frame clones and leaves some out. The sample shows some 140,000 clones, over 75% of them seen only once. The sequenced material came from PBMCs. These receptors came from a man aged 50-60 years in good health and CMV-seronegative. Each CDR3 is given with its conserved first and last residue. Fields, in order: CDR3 DNA, CDR3 protein, J gene, CDR3 length, clone size, V gene, D gene. The D gene is left open where the match is weak. Some rows have no size entry. The others give once, few or many, or a class for an expanded clone.

TGTGCCAGCAGTCCCGAGGGACAGTCCTACGAGCAGTACTTC,CASSPEGQSYEQYF,TRBJ2-7,14,NA,TRBV5-4,TRBD1
TGCGCCAGCAGCCGCCCGGGACTAGCGGGAGGGGATGAGCAGTTCTTC,CASSRPGLAGGDEQFF,TRBJ2-1,16,NA,TRBV4-1,TRBD2
TGTGCCAGCAGTAGTTCAACAGGAAACCGACGTAGCAATCAGCCCCAGCATTTT,CASSSSTGNRRSNQPQHF,TRBJ1-5,18,few,TRBV28,NA
TGCAGTGGGGGGGAGGGCTACGAGCAGTACTTC,CSGGEGYEQYF,TRBJ2-7,11,NA,TRBV20-1,TRBD2
TGTGCCAGCAGCCATAGCGGGGGAGCCTACGAGCAGTACTTC,CASSHSGGAYEQYF,TRBJ2-7,14,NA,TRBV5-4,TRBD2
TGTGCCAGCACCCTAACAGGTAATAATCAGCCCCAGCATTTT,CASTLTGNNQPQHF,TRBJ1-5,14,NA,TRBV28,NA
TGCAGCGTCGGGGACAGCCGCAATCAGCCCCAGCATTTT,CSVGDSRNQPQHF,TRBJ1-5,13,NA,TRBV29-1,TRBD1
TGTGCCAGCAGTGCCTTCTTAATTTCTAGCGGGAGAAACATTCAGTACTTC,CASSAFLISSGRNIQYF,TRBJ2-4,17,once,TRBV6-1,TRBD2
TGCGCCAGCAGCTCCGGACAGGATAATGAAAAACTGTTTTTT,CASSSGQDNEKLFF,TRBJ1-4,14,NA,TRBV5-1,TRBD1
TGCGCCAGCAGCTCGGGACCAGGGGGCACAGGAAACACCATATATTTT,CASSSGPGGTGNTIYF,TRBJ1-3,16,NA,TRBV5-1,TRBD1
TGCAGCTGTGAAGTTAATCCTCGAGGCATGAACACTGAAGCTTTCTTT,CSCEVNPRGMNTEAFF,TRBJ1-1,16,NA,TRBV29-1,NA
TGTGCCAGCATAGCGGGCCGGGGCGGGAATGAGCAGTTCTTC,CASIAGRGGNEQFF,TRBJ2-1,14,NA,TRBV27,TRBD2
TGTGCCAGCAGCTACCAGGGGGCGCGAAACAATGAGCAGTTCTTC,CASSYQGARNNEQFF,TRBJ2-1,15,NA,TRBV7-6,TRBD1
TGTGCTAGTGGTTCGAGCGGGAGGAGCCCAGATACGCAGTATTTT,CASGSSGRSPDTQYF,TRBJ2-3,15,NA,TRBV12-5,TRBD2
TGCGCCAGCAGCCAAAAGCCTGGGGCCAACGTCCTGACTTTC,CASSQKPGANVLTF,TRBJ2-6,14,NA,TRBV4-1,NA
TGCGCCAGCAGCCCAGACGGGACTAGCGGTTACTACGAGCAGTACTTC,CASSPDGTSGYYEQYF,TRBJ2-7,16,NA,TRBV4-1,TRBD2
TGTGCCAGCAGCTTTCTAGGCAGGGGCACAGATACGCAGTATTTT,CASSFLGRGTDTQYF,TRBJ2-3,15,once,TRBV5-6,NA
TGTGCCAGCAGTTCGGCCGGGACTAGCGGGACTAATGAGCAGTTCTTC,CASSSAGTSGTNEQFF,TRBJ2-1,16,NA,TRBV27,TRBD2
TGTGCCAGCAGTTTAGTTGGAGATGAGCAGTTCTTC,CASSLVGDEQFF,TRBJ2-1,12,NA,TRBV28,NA
TGTGCCAGCAGCCAAGGGGGACTAGCGGGAGGGACCACAGATACGCAGTATTTT,CASSQGGLAGGTTDTQYF,TRBJ2-3,18,NA,TRBV14,TRBD2
TGTGCCAGCAGCGGACGCCTAGCCTCAGATACGCAGTATTTT,CASSGRLASDTQYF,TRBJ2-3,14,NA,TRBV9,NA
TGTGCCAGCAGTTTACCCGGGGTCAAAAACATTCAGTACTTC,CASSLPGVKNIQYF,TRBJ2-4,14,once,TRBV28,NA
TGTGCCAGCAGTTCAGATAGCAATCAGCCCCAGCATTTT,CASSSDSNQPQHF,TRBJ1-5,13,NA,TRBV6-5,NA
TGTGCCAGCAATCAGGAAAGCTCCTACAATGAGCAGTTCTTC,CASNQESSYNEQFF,TRBJ2-1,14,once,TRBV2,NA
TGTGCCAGCACCTCTTCTCAGATGAACACTGAAGCTTTCTTT,CASTSSQMNTEAFF,TRBJ1-1,14,few,TRBV7-2,NA
TGTGCCAGCAGCTTGGGGGGGGGCGAAGCTCAGCCCCAGCATTTT,CASSLGGGEAQPQHF,TRBJ1-5,15,NA,TRBV5-4,NA